These 32 T cell receptor beta chains were sequenced from one sample in a study of regulatory T cells in long-lasting Graves disease. Both iRepertoire HTBI primers and Arm-PCR of CDR3 regions were used to build the TCR beta libraries. One entry per CDR3 protein, called by TCRdb with MiXCR from the multiplex PCR reads. The table lists some 500,000 distinct CDR3 sequences, 13% of them singletons. Indicated time point: newly diagnosed GD, antithyroid drugs for less than 3 months. From RNA extracted from PBMCs, the TCR library was made. Separately, the same data were catalogued under a study of T cells in Graves' hyperthyroidism and ophthalmopathy.

The specimen comprised peripheral blood mononuclear cells (PBMCs), sampled at new diagnosis, from a patient treated with antithyroid drugs. All receptors come from a man younger than 45 with Graves disease.

At least ten counts were recorded for this clonotype. The chain combines TRBV7-3 with TRBJ2-1, with 8 bases that match TRBD2. Germline loops: CDR1 SGHTA, CDR2 FQGTGA. Trimming at V came to 5 bases and at J to 6 bases, leaving 9 bases not matched to a gene. CDR3 length: 15 residues. The CDR3 spells CASSPQGLGINEQFF. CDR3 DNA sequence: TGTGCCAGCAGCCCCCAGGGACTAGGAATCAATGAGCAGTTCTTC.

This chain connects TRBV3-1 to TRBJ2-3, with 8 bases fitting TRBD1. The CDR3 sequence is 16 residues long. V dropped 3 bases and J dropped 12; count of bases not matched to a gene: 17. The germline V gene has CDR1 LGHDT and CDR2 YNNKEL (reference sequence). CDR3 in amino acids: CASSQEDRAERMRQYF. The CDR3, as DNA: TGTGCCAGCAGCCAGGAGGACAGGGCCGAACGGATGAGACAGTATTTT.

Of note for this clonotype: A far larger clone is just one base off, so this is likely a read error. The rearrangement uses TRBV5-1 and TRBJ2-5; 9 positions match TRBD2. Germline-derived CDR1 and CDR2 are SGHRS and YFSETQ. This CDR3 has 14 amino acids. After removal of 3 bases from V and 13 bases from J, the junction contained 13 bases not matched to a gene. The CDR3 bases are TGCGCCAGCAGCTGGGGGACTAGCTCCTACGAGCGGTACTTC. Its translation: CASSWGTSSYERYF. Based on the CDR3 plus reference TRBV5-1 and TRBJ2-5, the full variable domain is KAGVTQTPRYLIKTRGQQVTLSCSPISGHRSVSWYQQTPGQGLQFLFEYFSETQRNKGNFPGRFSGRQFSNSRSEMNVSTLELGDSALYLCASSWGTSSYERYFGPGTRLLVL.

The gene calls are TRBV3-1 and TRBJ2-7; TRBD2 matches at 9 bases. CDR3 length equals 17 residues. Germline CDR1 reads LGHDT; CDR2 reads YNNKEL (reference sequence). The junction had 12 bases not matched to a gene; V was cut back by 0 bases and J by 6 bases. The CDR3 spells CASSQEGGTSPDGEQYF. The CDR3 DNA sequence: TGTGCCAGCAGCCAAGAGGGGGGGACTAGCCCCGATGGCGAGCAGTACTTC.

The chain links TRBV19 to TRBJ2-5, with a possible D match to TRBD2 (6 bases). Trimming took 6 bases from V and 1 from J, leaving 15 bases between them. Germline V gene lookup returns CDR1 LNHDA and CDR2 SQIVND (reference sequence). There are 15 residues in the CDR3. This CDR3 reads CASSRRRGSQETQYF. The CDR3 DNA reads TGTGCCAGTAGCCGGCGGAGGGGATCCCAAGAGACCCAGTACTTC.

This clonotype was seen many times. This chain links TRBV11-2 with TRBJ2-7; 9 bases fit TRBD1. Trimming at V came to 5 bases and at J to 6 bases, leaving 5 bases not matched to a gene. The length of the CDR3 is 13 residues. Germline CDR1 SGHAT, CDR2 FQNNGV. Here the CDR3 reads CASSGGDRVEQYF. CDR3 in DNA: TGTGCCAGCAGCGGGGGGGACAGGGTCGAGCAGTACTTC.

This clonotype was detected many times. This sequence joins TRBV6-1 and TRBJ2-6, with D uncertain. CDR1 is MNHNS, CDR2 SASEGT, per germline. With 6 bases removed from V and 4 bases from J, the gap between germline ends came to 13 bases. The CDR3 loop spans 15 amino acids. CDR3 bases: TGTGCCAGCAGGCAAACAGTTTCCGGGGCCAACGTCCTGACTTTC. Protein sequence: CASRQTVSGANVLTF.

This clonotype was seen many times. This chain uses TRBV20-1 with TRBJ1-5; tentatively, D is TRBD1 (6 bases). The CDR3 has 15 residues. With 1 base removed from V and 7 bases from J, the gap between germline ends came to 17 bases. The germline V gene has CDR1 DFQATT and CDR2 SNEGSKA (reference sequence). The CDR3 DNA is TGCAGTGCTAGAGGGGGGGGAGATGGGGGCCAGCCCCAGCATTTT. It specifies CSARGGGDGGQPQHF.

V gene TRBV3-1 combines with J gene TRBJ2-7, with TRBD2 matching over 7 bases. Germline V lookup: CDR1 LGHDT, CDR2 YNNKEL (reference sequence). This CDR3 region has 13 residues. After removal of 0 bases from V and 10 bases from J, the junction contained 6 bases not matched to a gene. The CDR3, as DNA: TGTGCCAGCAGCCAAGACGGAGCGGGAAGACAGTACTTC. It codes for CASSQDGAGRQYF.

This clonotype was detected a few times. This chain joins TRBV5-1 and TRBJ2-1, with D unresolved. The CDR3 sequence is 14 residues long. V was clipped by 4 bases and J by 0 bases, with 8 bases between them. The germline V gene encodes CDR1 SGHRS and CDR2 YFSETQ. CDR3 region: CASSVDSSYNEQFF. CDR3 DNA sequence: TGCGCCAGCAGCGTCGACTCCTCCTACAATGAGCAGTTCTTC.

The sample holds many counts of this clonotype. The chain employs TRBV7-9 and TRBJ1-1; D is unresolved. CDR1 SEHNR and CDR2 FQNEAQ come from the germline V gene (reference sequence). V lost 4 bases and J 6 bases, leaving 12 bases between the germline ends. The CDR3 extends over 13 amino acids. CDR3 in DNA: TGTGCCAGCAGCTCTAGGACCGTTTCTGAAGCTTTCTTT. Its protein product is CASSSRTVSEAFF.

Turning to this clonotype: A much more abundant neighbour one base away suggests this may be a read error. The chain recombines TRBV20-1 with TRBJ2-1; either TRBD1 or TRBD2 may supply D (5 bases each). This CDR3 spans 14 amino acids. Trimming stripped 4 bases from V and 13 bases from J, with 23 bases between. CDR1 DFQATT and CDR2 SNEGSKA come from the germline V gene (reference sequence). CDR3 sequence: CSATTGRVQETQFF. The CDR3 nucleotides read TGCAGTGCTACGACGGGACGGGTACAAGAGACCCAGTTCTTC.

This clonotype has ten or more counts. The chain uses TRBV29-1 and TRBJ2-2; 12 nucleotides line up with TRBD2. This CDR3 region has 15 residues. Trimming cost V 6 bases and J 4 bases; bases outside gene matches: 6. The germline gives CDR1 SQVTM, CDR2 ANQGSEA. This CDR3 is CSVGQLAGGTGELFF. DNA of the CDR3: TGCAGCGTAGGCCAACTAGCGGGAGGCACCGGGGAGCTGTTTTTT.

The table lists this clonotype with many counts. The CDR3 here is CSVAAPHYNEQFF. In nucleotides, the CDR3 is TGCAGCGTTGCGGCACCCCACTACAATGAGCAGTTCTTC. The chain carries TRBV29-1 and TRBJ2-1, with no clear D. Germline V gives CDR1 SQVTM, CDR2 ANQGSEA. The CDR3 has 13 residues. V was cut by 4 bases and J by 3 bases, with 10 bases left in between.

The chain employs TRBV29-1 and TRBJ2-5, with D perhaps matching TRBD1 (5 bases). Germline V lookup: CDR1 SQVTM, CDR2 ANQGSEA. V was clipped by 7 bases and J by 3 bases, with 18 bases between them. This CDR3 region has 14 residues. The CDR3 DNA follows: TGCAGCGCGCCCCCAGGGTCCCGGGAAGAGACCCAGTACTTC. Translation: CSAPPGSREETQYF. The full variable domain, in which reference TRBV29-1 and TRBJ2-5 provide the parts outside the CDR3, is SAVISQKPSRDICQRGTSLTIQCQVDSQVTMMFWYRQQPGQSLTLIATANQGSEATYESGFVIDKFPISRPNLTFSTLTVSNMSPEDSSIYLCSAPPGSREETQYFGPGTRLLVL.

This clonotype has a count of ten or more. The rearrangement uses TRBV20-1 and TRBJ2-7, with TRBD1 matching over 8 bases. Germline CDR1 is DFQATT and CDR2 is SNEGSKA (reference sequence). The V segment lost 6 bases and the J segment 2 bases; nucleotides outside the gene matches: 9. The CDR3 spans 14 residues. The chain's CDR3 is CSAHGDRRTYEQYF. The CDR3 DNA reads TGCAGTGCGCATGGGGACAGGCGGACCTACGAGCAGTACTTC.

The V gene is TRBV20-1, the J gene TRBJ2-1; TRBD2 might be the D (5 bases). V lost 1 base and J 7 bases, leaving 8 bases between the germline ends. This CDR3 is built from 12 residues. Germline lookup yields CDR1 DFQATT and CDR2 SNEGSKA (reference sequence). The CDR3 here is CSARVRRNEQFF. The CDR3 DNA reads as TGCAGTGCTAGAGTCAGGAGGAATGAGCAGTTCTTC.

This clonotype was found many times. This sequence joins TRBV20-1 and TRBJ2-1; no firm D call. The germline CDR1 and CDR2 sequences are DFQATT and SNEGSKA (reference sequence). The V gene lost 6 bases and the J gene lost 4 bases, with 16 bases spanning the gap. There are 14 residues in the CDR3. CDR3 nucleotides: TGCAGTGCGGAGCTCGGCGGTAATTACAATGAGCAGTTCTTC. Amino acid sequence: CSAELGGNYNEQFF.

This clonotype was counted only a few times. The V and J genes are TRBV29-1 and TRBJ1-2; possibly TRBD1 for D (6 bases). This CDR3 has 13 residues. CDR1 and CDR2 (germline): SQVTM, ANQGSEA. V gave up 4 bases and J gave up 6 bases, with 15 bases separating them. CDR3 residues: CSVGHPRGDGYTF. The DNA of the CDR3 is TGCAGCGTTGGACACCCCAGGGGCGATGGCTACACCTTC.

This clonotype was picked up many times. This rearrangement joins TRBV7-2 to TRBJ2-5; 7 bases fit TRBD1. The CDR3 consists of 13 residues. V lost 7 bases to trimming and J lost 6 bases; unmatched junction nucleotides: 8. Per the germline V gene, CDR1 is SGHTA and CDR2 is FQGNSA. This CDR3 is CASNQDRLQTQYF. CDR3 nucleotide sequence: TGTGCCAGCAACCAGGACAGGTTACAGACCCAGTACTTC.

This clonotype was picked up many times. The rearrangement links TRBV7-2 to TRBJ2-1, with unresolved D. Trimming left V 5 bases short and J 4 bases short, with 12 bases between. The CDR3 length is 14 residues. In germline, CDR1 is SGHTA, CDR2 FQGNSA. CDR3 sequence: CASSPITVYNEQFF. The CDR3 bases are TGTGCCAGCAGCCCGATAACCGTATACAATGAGCAGTTCTTC.

This clonotype was counted a few times. J is TRBJ1-2 and V is TRBV3-1; possible D gene TRBD1, 6 bases. V lost 5 bases to trimming and J lost 4 bases, with 14 bases between them. The CDR3 runs to 14 residues. The germline CDR1 and CDR2 sequences are LGHDT and YNNKEL (reference sequence). CDR3 DNA: TGTGCCAGCAGCTCGGCGGGGGGCGGCTATGGCTACACCTTC. Protein product: CASSSAGGGYGYTF.

The chain is built from TRBV15 and TRBJ1-6; perhaps TRBD1 as D (5 bases). Per germline, CDR1 LNHNV and CDR2 YYDKDF (reference sequence). The CDR3 length is 15 residues. Trimming left V 8 bases short and J 5 bases short, with 16 bases between. DNA for the CDR3: TGTGCCACCTCAGGGACCCAGGGCGATAATTCACCCCTCCACTTT. Its protein product is CATSGTQGDNSPLHF.

This clonotype was observed many times. V gene TRBV6-1 combines with J gene TRBJ1-2; 9 nucleotides agree with TRBD1. Trimming removed 1 base from V and 0 bases from J; junction bases left unmatched: 0. Germline values: CDR1 MNHNS, CDR2 SASEGT. The CDR3 contains 15 residues. CDR3 region: CASSEGTGANYGYTF. Written as DNA, the CDR3 is TGTGCCAGCAGTGAAGGGACAGGGGCTAACTATGGCTACACCTTC.

This clonotype was counted many times. J is TRBJ2-7 and V is TRBV6-5, with 7 bases fitting TRBD2. The germline gives CDR1 MNHEY, CDR2 SVGAGI. CDR3 length: 16 residues. The J segment lost 2 bases and the V segment lost 0 bases, leaving 7 bases of the junction unmatched. The CDR3 loop reads CASSYSLREVPYEQYF. CDR3 sequence (DNA): TGTGCCAGCAGTTACTCGTTACGGGAGGTCCCCTACGAGCAGTACTTC.

The gene calls are TRBV19 and TRBJ2-3; D is possibly TRBD2 (6 bases). Germline CDR1 reads LNHDA; CDR2 reads SQIVND (reference sequence). Trimming shortened V by 10 bases and J by 3 bases, and 23 bases separated the two germline ends. This CDR3 has 16 amino acids. CDR3 sequence (DNA): TGTGCCACATCAAAAGCCAGACCGGGGAGGACAGATACGCAGTATTTT. This sequence encodes CATSKARPGRTDTQYF.

The chain links TRBV6-1 to TRBJ2-5; the D call may be TRBD1 or TRBD2 (5 bases each). There are 13 residues in the CDR3. Trimming removed 10 bases at V and 0 bases at J, with 12 bases between. From germline, CDR1 is MNHNS and CDR2 SASEGT. This CDR3 reads CATEGPYQETQYF. The CDR3 nucleotides read TGTGCCACCGAGGGACCGTACCAAGAGACCCAGTACTTC.

CDR3 sequence (DNA): TGTGCCAGCAGCGTATGGGGTGGGGACACAGATACGCAGTATTTT. It specifies CASSVWGGDTDTQYF. The chain joins TRBV9 to TRBJ2-3; no firm D call. CDR1 is SGDLS and CDR2 is YYNGEE in the germline V gene. The V end lost 1 base, the J end lost 2 bases, and 11 bases lay between the germline ends. The CDR3 has 15 amino acids.

The genes are TRBV19 and TRBJ1-2; possibly TRBD1 for D (5 bases). This CDR3 is 17 amino acids long. Germline CDR1 LNHDA, CDR2 SQIVND (reference sequence). V was pared by 3 bases and J by 1 base, with 18 bases between. CDR3 amino acids: CASSMLTAGQFNYGYTF. CDR3 nucleotide sequence: TGTGCCAGTAGTATGTTGACAGCGGGCCAGTTTAACTATGGCTACACCTTC.

This clonotype was found many times. The chain carries TRBV7-3 and TRBJ2-1; TRBD2 aligns across 7 bases. The CDR3 consists of 14 residues. Germline V gene data show CDR1 as SGHTA and CDR2 as FQGTGA. J was trimmed by 5 bases and V by 5 bases; bases with no gene match: 6. CDR3 region: CASSDGLGDNEQFF. In DNA form, the CDR3 reads TGTGCCAGCAGCGACGGACTAGGTGACAATGAGCAGTTCTTC. The full variable domain, completed using reference TRBV7-3 and TRBJ2-1, is GAGVSQTPSNKVTEKGKYVELRCDPISGHTALYWYRQSLGQGPEFLIYFQGTGAADDSGLPNDRFFAVRPEGSVSTLKIQRTERGDSAVYLCASSDGLGDNEQFFGPGTRLTVL.

This clonotype has ten or more counts. The chain employs TRBV11-2 and TRBJ1-2; D perhaps matches TRBD1 (5 bases). The V gene's germline CDR1 is SGHAT and CDR2 FQNNGV. The CDR3 covers 15 residues. The ends were cut back, 3 bases at V and 8 bases at J, with 19 bases in the middle. The CDR3 protein is CASSLQDLGTWGYTF. Here the CDR3 DNA reads TGTGCCAGCAGCTTGCAGGACCTGGGGACGTGGGGCTACACCTTC.

Turning to this clonotype: A far larger clone is a single base away, which makes a read error likely. The chain links TRBV6-2 or TRBV6-3 to TRBJ1-2; D not certain. The CDR3 sequence is 11 residues long. CDR1 is MNHEY, CDR2 SVGEGT, per germline. In DNA form, the CDR3 reads TGTACCAGCAGTGGCTCCACTGGCTACACCTTC. It specifies CTSSGSTGYTF.